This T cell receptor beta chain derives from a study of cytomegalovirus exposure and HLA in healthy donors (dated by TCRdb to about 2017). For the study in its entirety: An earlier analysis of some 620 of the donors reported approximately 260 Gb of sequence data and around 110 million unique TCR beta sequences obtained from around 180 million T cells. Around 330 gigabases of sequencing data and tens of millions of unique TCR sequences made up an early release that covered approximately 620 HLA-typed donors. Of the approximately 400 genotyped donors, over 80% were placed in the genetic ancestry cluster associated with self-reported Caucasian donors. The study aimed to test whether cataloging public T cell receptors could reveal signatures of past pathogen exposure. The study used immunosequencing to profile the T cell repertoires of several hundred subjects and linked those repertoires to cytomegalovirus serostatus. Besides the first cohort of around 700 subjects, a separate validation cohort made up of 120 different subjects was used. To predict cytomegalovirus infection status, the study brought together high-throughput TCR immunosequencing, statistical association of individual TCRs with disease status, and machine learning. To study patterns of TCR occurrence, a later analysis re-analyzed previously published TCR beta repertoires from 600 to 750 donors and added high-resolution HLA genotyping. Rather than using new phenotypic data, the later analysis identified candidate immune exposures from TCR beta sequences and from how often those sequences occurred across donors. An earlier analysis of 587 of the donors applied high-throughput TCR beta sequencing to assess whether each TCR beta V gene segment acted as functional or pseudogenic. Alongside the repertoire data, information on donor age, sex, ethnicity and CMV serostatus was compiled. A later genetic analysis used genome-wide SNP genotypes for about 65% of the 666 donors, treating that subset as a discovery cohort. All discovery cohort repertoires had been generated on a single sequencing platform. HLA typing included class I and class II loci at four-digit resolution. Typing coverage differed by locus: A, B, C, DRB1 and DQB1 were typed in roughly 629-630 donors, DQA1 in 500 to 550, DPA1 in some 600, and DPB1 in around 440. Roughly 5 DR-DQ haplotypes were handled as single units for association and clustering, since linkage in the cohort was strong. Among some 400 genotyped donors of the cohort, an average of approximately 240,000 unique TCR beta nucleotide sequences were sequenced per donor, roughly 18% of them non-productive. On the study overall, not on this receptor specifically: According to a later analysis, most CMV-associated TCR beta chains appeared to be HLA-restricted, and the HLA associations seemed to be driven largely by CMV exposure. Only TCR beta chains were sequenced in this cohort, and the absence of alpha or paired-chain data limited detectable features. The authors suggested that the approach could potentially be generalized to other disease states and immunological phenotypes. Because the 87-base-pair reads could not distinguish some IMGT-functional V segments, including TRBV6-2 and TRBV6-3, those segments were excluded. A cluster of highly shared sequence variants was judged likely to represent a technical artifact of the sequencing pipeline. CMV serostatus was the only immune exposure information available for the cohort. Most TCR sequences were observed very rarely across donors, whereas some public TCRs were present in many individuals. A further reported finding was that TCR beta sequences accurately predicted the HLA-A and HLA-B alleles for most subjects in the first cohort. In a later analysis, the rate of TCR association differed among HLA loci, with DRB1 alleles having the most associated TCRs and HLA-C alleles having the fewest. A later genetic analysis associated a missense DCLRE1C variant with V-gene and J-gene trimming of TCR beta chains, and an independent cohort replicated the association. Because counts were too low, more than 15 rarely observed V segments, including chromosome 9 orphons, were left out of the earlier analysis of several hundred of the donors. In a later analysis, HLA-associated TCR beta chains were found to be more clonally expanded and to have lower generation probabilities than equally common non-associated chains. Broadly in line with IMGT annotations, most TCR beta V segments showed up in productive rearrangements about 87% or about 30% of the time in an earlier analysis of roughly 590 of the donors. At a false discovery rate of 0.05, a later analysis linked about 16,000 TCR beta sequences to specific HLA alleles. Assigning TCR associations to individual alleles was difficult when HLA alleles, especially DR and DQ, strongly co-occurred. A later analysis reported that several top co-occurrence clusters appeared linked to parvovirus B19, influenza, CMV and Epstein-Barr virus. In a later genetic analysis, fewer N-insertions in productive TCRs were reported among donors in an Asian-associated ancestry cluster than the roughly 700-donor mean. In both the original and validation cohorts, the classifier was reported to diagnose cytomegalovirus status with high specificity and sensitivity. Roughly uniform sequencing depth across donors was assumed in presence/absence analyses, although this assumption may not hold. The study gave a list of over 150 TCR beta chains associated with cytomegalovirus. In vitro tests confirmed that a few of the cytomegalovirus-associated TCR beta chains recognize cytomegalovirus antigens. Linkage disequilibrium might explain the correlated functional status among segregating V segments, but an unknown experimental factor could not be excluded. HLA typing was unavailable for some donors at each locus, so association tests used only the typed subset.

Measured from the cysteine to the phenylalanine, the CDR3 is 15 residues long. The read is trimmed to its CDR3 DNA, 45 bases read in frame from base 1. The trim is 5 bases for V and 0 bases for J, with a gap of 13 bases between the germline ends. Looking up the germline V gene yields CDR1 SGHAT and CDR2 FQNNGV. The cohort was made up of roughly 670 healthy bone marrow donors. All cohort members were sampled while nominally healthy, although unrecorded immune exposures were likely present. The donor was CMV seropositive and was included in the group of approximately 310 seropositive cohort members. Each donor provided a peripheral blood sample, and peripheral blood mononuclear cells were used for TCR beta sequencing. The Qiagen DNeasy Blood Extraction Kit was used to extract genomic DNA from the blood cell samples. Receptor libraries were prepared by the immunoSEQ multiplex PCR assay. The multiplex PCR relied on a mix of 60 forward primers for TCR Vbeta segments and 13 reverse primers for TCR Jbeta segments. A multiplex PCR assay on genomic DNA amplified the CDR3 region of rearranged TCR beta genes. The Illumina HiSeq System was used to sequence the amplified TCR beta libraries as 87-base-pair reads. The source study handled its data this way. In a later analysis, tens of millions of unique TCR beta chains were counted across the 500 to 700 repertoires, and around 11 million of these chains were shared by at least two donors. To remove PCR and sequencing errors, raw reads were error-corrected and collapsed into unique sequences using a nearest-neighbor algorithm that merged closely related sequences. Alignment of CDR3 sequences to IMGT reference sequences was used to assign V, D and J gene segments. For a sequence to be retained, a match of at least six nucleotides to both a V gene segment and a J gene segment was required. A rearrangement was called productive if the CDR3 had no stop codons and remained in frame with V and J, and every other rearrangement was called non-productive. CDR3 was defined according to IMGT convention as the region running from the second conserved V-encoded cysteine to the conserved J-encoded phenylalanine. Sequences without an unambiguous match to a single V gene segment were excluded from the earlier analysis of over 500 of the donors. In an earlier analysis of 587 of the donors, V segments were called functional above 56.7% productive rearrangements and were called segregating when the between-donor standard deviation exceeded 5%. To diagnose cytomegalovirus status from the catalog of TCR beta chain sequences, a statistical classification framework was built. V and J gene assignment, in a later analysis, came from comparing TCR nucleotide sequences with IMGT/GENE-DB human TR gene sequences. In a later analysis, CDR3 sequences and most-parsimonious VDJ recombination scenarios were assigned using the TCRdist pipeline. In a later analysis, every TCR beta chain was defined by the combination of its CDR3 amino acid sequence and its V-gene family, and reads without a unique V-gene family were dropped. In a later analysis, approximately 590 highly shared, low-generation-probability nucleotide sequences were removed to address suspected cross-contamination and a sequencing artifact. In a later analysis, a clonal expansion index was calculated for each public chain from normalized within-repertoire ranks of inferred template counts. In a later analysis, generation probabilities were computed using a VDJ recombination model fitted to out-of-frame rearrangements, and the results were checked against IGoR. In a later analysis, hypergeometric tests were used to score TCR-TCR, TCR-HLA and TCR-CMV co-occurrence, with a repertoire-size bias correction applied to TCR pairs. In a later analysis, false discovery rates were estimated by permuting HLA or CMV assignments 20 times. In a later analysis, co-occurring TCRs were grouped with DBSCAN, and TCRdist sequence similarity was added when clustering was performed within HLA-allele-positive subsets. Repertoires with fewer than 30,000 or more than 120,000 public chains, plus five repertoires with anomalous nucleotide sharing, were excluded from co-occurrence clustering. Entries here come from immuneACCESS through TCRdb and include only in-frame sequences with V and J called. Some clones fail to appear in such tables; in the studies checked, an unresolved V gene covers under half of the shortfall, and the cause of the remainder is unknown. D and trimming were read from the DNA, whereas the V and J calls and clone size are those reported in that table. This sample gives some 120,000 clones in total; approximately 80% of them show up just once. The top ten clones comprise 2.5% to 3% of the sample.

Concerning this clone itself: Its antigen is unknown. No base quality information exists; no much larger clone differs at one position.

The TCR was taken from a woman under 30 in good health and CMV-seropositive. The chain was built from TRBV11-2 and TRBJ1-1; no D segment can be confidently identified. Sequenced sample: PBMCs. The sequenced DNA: TGTGCCAGCAGCAACCGAGATCCTATGAACACTGAAGCTTTCTTT. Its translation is CASSNRDPMNTEAFF.